A single sample gave rise to the 22 T cell receptor beta chains below, sequenced in a study of shared clonotypes between healthy human individuals. The protocol was immunoSEQ multiplex PCR, while the TCRdb copy is restricted to in-frame clones and leaves out a portion. Here the sample spans 550,000 to 750,000 clones, 95% to 96% being singletons. Naive-designated CD8 cells lacked CD45RO, were positively enriched for CCR7, and omitted terminally differentiated effector memory CD45RA+ cells. The sample consisted of naive CD8+ T cells sorted from blood. The receptors were gathered from a woman aged 25 to 45 in good health.

The rearrangement links TRBV11-3 to TRBJ2-3; 12 bases match TRBD2. Germline V gene data show CDR1 as SGHNT and CDR2 as YENEEA. V was clipped by 5 bases and J by 5 bases; unmatched bases: 11. This CDR3 has 17 residues. The CDR3 sequence: CASSDPTSGGGIDTQYF. As DNA, the CDR3 is TGTGCCAGCAGCGACCCGACTAGCGGGGGAGGAATAGATACGCAGTATTTT. Full variable domain (outside the CDR3, taken from reference TRBV11-3 and TRBJ2-3): EAGVVQSPRYKIIEKKQPVAFWCNPISGHNTLYWYLQNLGQGPELLIRYENEEAVDDSQLPKDRFSAERLKGVDSTLKIQPAELGDSAVYLCASSDPTSGGGIDTQYFGPGTRLTVL.

This chain joins TRBV11-2 and TRBJ2-1; 7 nucleotides agree with TRBD1. Germline V CDR1 and CDR2: SGHAT, FQNNGV. The length of the CDR3 is 14 residues. With 4 bases clipped from V and 5 bases from J, the junction kept 5 bases outside the gene matches. For the CDR3, the DNA is TGTGCCAGCAGCTCTCCCGGGACAGACAATGAGCAGTTCTTC. Protein product: CASSSPGTDNEQFF.

The V and J genes are TRBV27 and TRBJ1-5; 8 bases are a match to TRBD1. Losses at the gene ends were 2 bases for V and 6 bases for J; bases not matched to a gene: 6. From germline, CDR1 is MNHEY and CDR2 SMNVEV (reference sequence). The CDR3 is made up of 15 amino acids. In DNA, the CDR3 is TGTGCCAGCAGTTTAACAGGGGGAATGGGTCAGCCCCAGCATTTT. This translates into CASSLTGGMGQPQHF.

The chain joins TRBV30 to TRBJ2-7, with TRBD1 as a possible D gene (6 bases). The germline V gene encodes CDR1 GTSNPN and CDR2 SVGIG (reference sequence). Trimming took 5 bases from V and 5 from J, leaving 25 bases between them. The CDR3 is 16 amino acids. CDR3 bases: TGTGCCTGGGAGTGGTGGGCCAGGTACAGGGTTCACGAGCAGTACTTC. Translated, it gives CAWEWWARYRVHEQYF. The full variable domain, its missing parts supplied by reference TRBV30 and TRBJ2-7, is SQTIHQWPATLVQPVGSPLSLECTVEGTSNPNLYWYRQAAGRGLQLLFYSVGIGQISSEVPQNLSASRPQDRQFILSSKKLLLSDSGFYLCAWEWWARYRVHEQYFGPGTRLTVT.

The CDR3 protein is CASSLSGQAYEQYF. The CDR3 DNA reads as TGTGCCAGCAGTTTATCCGGACAGGCCTACGAGCAGTACTTC. The rearrangement links TRBV28 to TRBJ2-7; TRBD1 matches at 7 bases. The CDR3 contains 14 residues. Looked up from germline, CDR1 is MDHEN and CDR2 is SYDVKM. Losses at the gene ends were 1 base for V and 2 bases for J; bases not matched to a gene: 2.

This clone was detected only a few times. The chain has TRBV6-6 and TRBJ1-2; 8 bases match TRBD1. The CDR3 sequence is 14 residues long. The germline V gene has CDR1 MNHNY and CDR2 SVGAGI (reference sequence). V lost 0 bases to trimming and J lost 3 bases; unmatched junction nucleotides: 0. CDR3 amino acids: CASSYSDRDYGYTF. The CDR3 bases are TGTGCCAGCAGTTACTCGGACAGGGACTATGGCTACACCTTC.

The chain employs TRBV7-9 and TRBJ1-1; D is perhaps TRBD1 (5 bases). The CDR3 spans 17 residues. Per germline, CDR1 SEHNR and CDR2 FQNEAQ (reference sequence). Trimming cost V 8 bases and J 0 bases, with 22 bases left between them. The CDR3 DNA is TGTGCCAGCGCCCCGTTCCGGGGGAAGGGTGTGAACACTGAAGCTTTCTTT. It translates to CASAPFRGKGVNTEAFF.

V gene TRBV27 combines with J gene TRBJ2-5; 10 bases agree with TRBD2. V lost 3 bases to trimming and J lost 4 bases; unmatched junction nucleotides: 8. The CDR3 extends over 16 amino acids. Germline V gene sequence: CDR1 MNHEY, CDR2 SMNVEV (reference sequence). The CDR3 is CASSFSTTSGTETQYF. In DNA, the CDR3 is TGTGCCAGCAGTTTCTCTACTACTAGCGGGACAGAGACCCAGTACTTC.

The V gene is TRBV7-6, the J gene TRBJ2-1, with TRBD2 matching over 9 bases. The V gene's germline CDR1 is SGHVS and CDR2 FNYEAQ. With 5 bases clipped from V and 8 bases from J, the junction kept 10 bases outside the gene matches. The CDR3 extends over 15 amino acids. The CDR3 region is CASSRDSGSIYEQFF. The CDR3 region has the DNA TGTGCCAGCAGCAGGGATAGCGGGAGTATCTATGAGCAGTTCTTC.

The V gene is TRBV7-9, the J gene TRBJ1-1; possible D gene TRBD1, 5 bases. The ends were cut back, 5 bases at V and 7 bases at J, with 8 bases in the middle. Germline CDR1 reads SEHNR; CDR2 reads FQNEAQ (reference sequence). The CDR3 totals 11 residues. The CDR3: CASSPTVEAFF. The CDR3 bases are TGTGCCAGCAGCCCGACAGTTGAAGCTTTCTTT.

The J gene is TRBJ2-1, the V gene TRBV2, with 12 bases aligning to TRBD2. V gave up 3 bases and J gave up 8 bases; unmatched junction bases: 8. The CDR3 spans 16 residues. CDR1 is SNHLY, CDR2 FYNNEI, per germline. As DNA, the CDR3 is TGTGCCAGCAGTGACATGAGGACTAGCGGGATCCATGAGCAGTTCTTC. It codes for CASSDMRTSGIHEQFF.

V gene TRBV15 combines with J gene TRBJ2-5; D unclear. V dropped 2 bases and J dropped 5 bases, with 12 bases sitting between them. Looked up from germline, CDR1 is LNHNV and CDR2 is YYDKDF (reference sequence). The CDR3 consists of 14 residues. The CDR3 loop is CATSRIIGLETQYF. The CDR3 DNA is TGTGCCACCAGCAGAATCATCGGGTTGGAGACCCAGTACTTC.

The gene calls are TRBV10-3 and TRBJ2-3; 14 nucleotides line up with TRBD2. The CDR3 consists of 16 residues. V shed 5 bases and J 4 bases; nucleotides not matched to a gene: 5. Germline V gives CDR1 ENHRY, CDR2 SYGVKD. CDR3 sequence: CAISQGLAGVPDTQYF. The CDR3 region has the DNA TGTGCCATCAGTCAGGGACTAGCGGGAGTACCAGATACGCAGTATTTT.

The gene calls are TRBV7-8 and TRBJ2-2; D perhaps matches TRBD2 (6 bases). V was shortened by 5 bases and J by 4 bases, with 17 bases between the two germline ends. This CDR3 contains 16 residues. Germline-derived CDR1 and CDR2 are SGHVS and FQNEAQ. Written as DNA, the CDR3 is TGTGCCAGCAGCAATCCGGAGGGTCGGGGCACCGGGGAGCTGTTTTTT. Translating it yields CASSNPEGRGTGELFF.

V is TRBV27 and J is TRBJ2-3; 7 nucleotides align to TRBD2. This CDR3 is 16 amino acids long. Germline loops: CDR1 MNHEY, CDR2 SMNVEV (reference sequence). V shed 3 bases and J 0 bases; nucleotides not matched to a gene: 6. The CDR3 sequence is CASSFMLAESTDTQYF. The DNA for the CDR3 is TGTGCCAGCAGTTTTATGCTAGCGGAAAGCACAGATACGCAGTATTTT.

This chain uses TRBV11-1 with TRBJ2-2; no firm D call. This CDR3 is built from 17 residues. V gave up 1 base and J gave up 1 base, with 13 bases separating them. Germline-derived CDR1 and CDR2 are SGHAT and FQDESV (reference sequence). This chain's CDR3 is CASSLDSGLLNTGELFF. CDR3 nucleotide sequence: TGTGCCAGCAGCTTAGATTCTGGCCTCTTGAACACCGGGGAGCTGTTTTTT.

Worth noting for this clone: Other DNA sequences in this specimen translate into the identical CDR3. This chain links TRBV27 with TRBJ2-1; D possibly corresponds to TRBD2 (6 bases). Trimming shortened V by 3 bases and J by 4 bases, and 7 bases separated the two germline ends. CDR3 length equals 13 residues. Germline loops: CDR1 MNHEY, CDR2 SMNVEV (reference sequence). This CDR3 reads CASSFGTYNEQFF. In DNA, the CDR3 is TGTGCCAGCAGTTTCGGGACTTACAATGAGCAGTTCTTC.

The gene calls are TRBV28 and TRBJ1-1; no clear D. This CDR3 contains 13 residues. V dropped 9 bases and J dropped 2 bases, with 13 bases sitting between them. Per germline, CDR1 MDHEN and CDR2 SYDVKM. DNA for the CDR3: TGTGCCAGTCGTCCATGGGTTAACACTGAAGCTTTCTTT. Its protein is CASRPWVNTEAFF.

This chain links TRBV11-2 with TRBJ2-5, with unresolved D. Looked up from germline, CDR1 is SGHAT and CDR2 is FQNNGV. V lost 5 bases and J 4 bases, leaving 11 bases between the germline ends. This CDR3 has 13 amino acids. For the CDR3, the DNA is TGTGCCAGCAGCCAGACGGGTTCAGAGACCCAGTACTTC. Translated: CASSQTGSETQYF. Drawing the rest from reference TRBV11-2 and TRBJ2-5, the complete variable domain is EAGVAQSPRYKIIEKRQSVAFWCNPISGHATLYWYQQILGQGPKLLIQFQNNGVVDDSQLPKDRFSAERLKGVDSTLKIQPAKLEDSAVYLCASSQTGSETQYFGPGTRLLVL.

V usage is TRBV10-3 and J usage is TRBJ2-7; 10 bases align to TRBD2. CDR1 is ENHRY and CDR2 is SYGVKD in the germline V gene. With 2 bases clipped from V and 2 bases from J, the junction kept 0 bases outside the gene matches. The CDR3 is 14 residues long. For the CDR3, the DNA is TGTGCCATCAGTGAGGGACTAGCGGCCTACGAGCAGTACTTC. It translates to CAISEGLAAYEQYF.

The chain recombines TRBV5-1 with TRBJ2-5; TRBD2 aligns across 13 bases. The J segment lost 5 bases and the V segment lost 4 bases, leaving 11 bases of the junction unmatched. Germline lookup yields CDR1 SGHRS and CDR2 YFSETQ. This CDR3 has 17 residues. Written as DNA, the CDR3 is TGCGCCAGCAGCCCCGGACTAGCGGGAGATGGAGTTGAGACCCAGTACTTC. The encoded protein is CASSPGLAGDGVETQYF.

The chain has TRBV27 and TRBJ2-7; weak D call: TRBD1 (5 bases). The CDR3 runs to 14 residues. With 1 base removed from V and 5 bases from J, the gap between germline ends came to 12 bases. Looked up from germline, CDR1 is MNHEY and CDR2 is SMNVEV (reference sequence). CDR3 in DNA: TGTGCCAGCAGTTTATTAGGCAGGGCCCACGAGCAGTACTTC. Its translation is CASSLLGRAHEQYF.